The 27 T cell receptor beta chains listed next were all sequenced from one sample in a study of cytomegalovirus exposure and HLA in healthy donors. PCR primers comprised 60 Vbeta and 13 Jbeta primers. Sequencing was performed with immunoSEQ multiplex PCR; in TCRdb, only in-frame clones are kept and a portion is missing. The top ten clones hold roughly 1.9% of a sample with approximately 140,000 clones, around four fifths of them seen once. Sequencing used PBMCs. The receptors shown here come from a woman aged 40-49 years in good health and CMV-seronegative.

This rearrangement joins TRBV18 to TRBJ2-3; D is unresolved. The CDR3 is 13 residues long. Germline V lookup: CDR1 KGHSH, CDR2 LQKENI. Trimming cost V 6 bases and J 0 bases, with 7 bases left between them. The CDR3 reads CASSHESTDTQYF. CDR3 bases: TGTGCCAGCTCGCACGAGAGCACAGATACGCAGTATTTT.

V and J are TRBV28 and TRBJ2-7, with D maybe TRBD2 (6 bases). Germline V CDR1 and CDR2: MDHEN, SYDVKM. Trimming took off 3 bases at V and 3 bases at J, with 9 bases between the two ends. This CDR3 has 13 residues. DNA for the CDR3: TGTGCCAGCAGTTTGGGACTTCGCTACGAGCAGTACTTC. This gives the protein CASSLGLRYEQYF.

The rearrangement joins TRBV5-4 to TRBJ2-1; 12 nucleotides align to TRBD2. V lost 2 bases to trimming and J lost 9 bases; unmatched junction nucleotides: 9. The CDR3 is 16 residues long. Germline V lookup: CDR1 SGHNT, CDR2 YYREEE (reference sequence). CDR3 region: CASSFSLAGGYGEQFF. CDR3 DNA sequence: TGTGCCAGCAGCTTTTCACTAGCGGGAGGTTATGGTGAGCAGTTCTTC.

A single count supports this clone. The chain's CDR3 is CAISGTEETQYF. Written as DNA, the CDR3 is TGTGCCATCAGCGGGACAGAAGAGACCCAGTACTTC. The chain employs TRBV10-3 and TRBJ2-5; TRBD1 agrees at 7 bases. V shed 6 bases and J 3 bases; nucleotides not matched to a gene: 1. The CDR3 has 12 amino acids. Germline CDR1 is ENHRY and CDR2 is SYGVKD.

The chain uses TRBV11-1 and TRBJ2-7; 9 nucleotides align to TRBD1. V was clipped by 0 bases and J by 3 bases; unmatched bases: 12. CDR3 length equals 18 residues. CDR1 is SGHAT and CDR2 is FQDESV in the germline V gene (reference sequence). The CDR3 DNA is TGTGCCAGCAGCTTAGCGATGTCGATTAGGACAGGGGACTACGAGCAGTACTTC. This codes for CASSLAMSIRTGDYEQYF.

CDR3 in DNA: TGTGCCAGCAGTAACCGGGATTATCCAAATGAAAAACTGTTTTTT. Protein: CASSNRDYPNEKLFF. This chain connects TRBV6-5 to TRBJ1-4; no clear D gene. This CDR3 is built from 15 residues. V dropped 5 bases and J dropped 5 bases, with 15 bases sitting between them. CDR1 and CDR2 from the germline V gene are MNHEY and SVGAGI.

The chain combines TRBV5-6 with TRBJ2-3, with 8 nucleotides matching TRBD1. CDR3 length: 15 amino acids. V was pared by 4 bases and J by 2 bases, with 6 bases of the junction left unmatched. The V gene's germline CDR1 is SGHDT and CDR2 YYEEEE. CDR3 DNA: TGTGCCAGCAGCAGAAACAGGGGGTTCACAGATACGCAGTATTTT. This gives the protein CASSRNRGFTDTQYF.

The chain is built from TRBV19 and TRBJ2-2; 7 bases are shared with TRBD1. V trimming: 3 bases; J trimming: 2 bases; junction bases outside the gene matches: 9. Germline-derived CDR1 and CDR2 are LNHDA and SQIVND (reference sequence). The length of the CDR3 is 17 residues. This CDR3 reads CASSIFGQGDNTGELFF. The CDR3 DNA reads TGTGCCAGTAGTATTTTCGGCCAGGGGGATAACACCGGGGAGCTGTTTTTT.

The chain has TRBV11-2 and TRBJ2-1, with D possibly TRBD2 on 5 matching bases. The CDR3 is 13 amino acids. Trimming removed 10 bases at V and 0 bases at J, with 10 bases between. Germline V gene sequence: CDR1 SGHAT, CDR2 FQNNGV. CDR3 in amino acids: CAKEVSSYNEQFF. The CDR3 DNA is TGTGCCAAGGAGGTTAGCTCCTACAATGAGCAGTTCTTC.

The V call is TRBV6-5, the J call TRBJ2-5; D is possibly TRBD2 (6 bases). The tail of the sequence fits TRBJ2-7 better, so the J call may be wrong. In germline, CDR1 is MNHEY, CDR2 SVGAGI. The CDR3 totals 15 residues. The CDR3 DNA reads TGTGCCAGCAGTTACTATGTAGGGACTTACTACGAGCAGTACTTC. Its translation is CASSYYVGTYYEQYF.

The genes are TRBV11-2 and TRBJ2-2, with 9 bases aligning to TRBD2. Germline assignment: CDR1 SGHAT and CDR2 FQNNGV. The CDR3 is made up of 17 amino acids. The trim removed 5 bases at V and 4 bases at J, leaving 11 bases unmatched. CDR3 DNA: TGTGCCAGCAGCCCCCACGCGGGAGGGTCGGTCACCGGGGAGCTGTTTTTT. It is translated as CASSPHAGGSVTGELFF. Supplemented by reference TRBV11-2 and TRBJ2-2, the full variable domain reads EAGVAQSPRYKIIEKRQSVAFWCNPISGHATLYWYQQILGQGPKLLIQFQNNGVVDDSQLPKDRFSAERLKGVDSTLKIQPAKLEDSAVYLCASSPHAGGSVTGELFFGEGSRLTVL.

The chain recombines TRBV9 with TRBJ2-5; 9 bases fit TRBD1. The CDR3 has 17 amino acids. The germline V gene encodes CDR1 SGDLS and CDR2 YYNGEE. Trimming at V came to 0 bases and at J to 7 bases, leaving 13 bases not matched to a gene. The CDR3 protein is CASSVEAGQGLVRTQYF. As DNA, the CDR3 is TGTGCCAGCAGCGTAGAGGCGGGACAGGGATTGGTTAGGACCCAGTACTTC.

The chain employs TRBV7-9 and TRBJ1-4, with 9 nucleotides matching TRBD1. Germline V gene lookup returns CDR1 SEHNR and CDR2 FQNEAQ (reference sequence). This CDR3 is 17 amino acids long. V was clipped by 1 base and J by 5 bases; unmatched bases: 8. This CDR3 is CASSLGPWTGVNEKLFF. Here the CDR3 DNA reads TGTGCCAGCAGCTTAGGACCCTGGACAGGGGTAAATGAAAAACTGTTTTTT.

This clone was seen a handful of times. This chain joins TRBV5-6 and TRBJ2-7, with unresolved D. The CDR3 sequence is 11 residues long. Between the trimmed V and J ends, which lost 3 bases and 9 bases, there was a span of 10 bases. Germline V gene sequence: CDR1 SGHDT, CDR2 YYEEEE. Here the CDR3 reads CASSYRRSQYF. CDR3 sequence (DNA): TGTGCCAGCAGCTACAGAAGATCGCAGTACTTC.

For the CDR3, the DNA is TGTGCCAGCAGGAAACCTGACTGGGAAAACATTCAGTACTTC. It encodes CASRKPDWENIQYF. The chain carries TRBV27 and TRBJ2-4; D is undetermined. Germline V lookup: CDR1 MNHEY, CDR2 SMNVEV (reference sequence). This CDR3 is built from 14 residues. With 6 bases removed from V and 5 bases from J, the gap between germline ends came to 14 bases.

The chain combines TRBV7-9 with TRBJ2-2; tentative D call: TRBD1 (6 bases). The V end was cut by 3 bases, the J end by 5 bases, with 13 bases between. The CDR3 extends over 15 amino acids. CDR1 and CDR2 from the germline V gene are SEHNR and FQNEAQ (reference sequence). Here the CDR3 reads CASSFRQVGTGELFF. The CDR3 DNA reads TGTGCCAGCAGCTTCCGACAGGTTGGGACCGGGGAGCTGTTTTTT.

V and J are TRBV6-6 and TRBJ2-7; no clear D gene. Germline V gene data show CDR1 as MNHNY and CDR2 as SVGAGI (reference sequence). This CDR3 region has 11 residues. The germline V and J ends were trimmed by 8 bases and 5 bases, with 10 bases remaining between them. This chain's CDR3 is CASQTLHEQYF. The DNA for the CDR3 is TGTGCCAGCCAGACACTCCACGAGCAGTACTTC.

The rearrangement uses TRBV5-1 and TRBJ2-1, with D perhaps TRBD1 (7 bases). CDR3 length equals 15 residues. The V end was cut by 7 bases, the J end by 8 bases, with 22 bases between. The V gene's germline CDR1 is SGHRS and CDR2 YFSETQ. Here the CDR3 reads CASLRGGGTGYEQFF. In DNA form, the CDR3 reads TGCGCCAGCCTGAGAGGGGGCGGGACTGGCTATGAGCAGTTCTTC.

V is TRBV7-2 and J is TRBJ1-5, with a possible D match to TRBD1 (5 bases). The ends were cut back, 5 bases at V and 4 bases at J, with 15 bases in the middle. This CDR3 is built from 15 residues. CDR1 is SGHTA, CDR2 FQGNSA, per germline. CDR3 residues: CASSPRRGGNQPQHF. The CDR3, as DNA: TGTGCCAGCAGCCCTCGGAGGGGAGGAAATCAGCCCCAGCATTTT.

This sequence joins TRBV5-1 and TRBJ2-7; possibly TRBD2 for D (5 bases). Trimming pared 0 bases from V and 12 bases from J, leaving 19 bases between. Germline V gene sequence: CDR1 SGHRS, CDR2 YFSETQ. This CDR3 is built from 14 residues. CDR3 nucleotide sequence: TGCGCCAGCAGCTTGGAAATCGGGCCGGGAAGGCCGTACTTC. Its protein product is CASSLEIGPGRPYF.

The chain links TRBV5-1 to TRBJ1-3; D is possibly TRBD1 (5 bases). V lost 4 bases, J lost 0 bases, and 14 bases lay in between. CDR3 length: 16 amino acids. CDR1 is SGHRS and CDR2 is YFSETQ in the germline V gene. CDR3 sequence (DNA): TGCGCCAGCAGCACCGGACAAGGTCTCTCTGGAAACACCATATATTTT. Translated: CASSTGQGLSGNTIYF.

On this clone: At the DNA level, this CDR3 is encoded by other sequences in the same sample as well. The CDR3 loop reads CASSLGLAGSPFGYEQYF. For the CDR3, the DNA is TGTGCCAGCAGCTTAGGGCTAGCAGGTTCCCCTTTCGGCTACGAGCAGTACTTC. This chain links TRBV7-2 with TRBJ2-7, with D perhaps matching TRBD2 (5 bases). V dropped 1 base and J dropped 3 bases, with 22 bases sitting between them. CDR3 length equals 18 residues. Germline loops: CDR1 SGHTA, CDR2 FQGNSA.

The chain carries TRBV2 and TRBJ2-7; 11 nucleotides match TRBD1. Germline assignment: CDR1 SNHLY and CDR2 FYNNEI. Unmatched junction bases numbered 4, after V lost 7 bases and J lost 2 bases. The length of the CDR3 is 14 residues. CDR3 bases: TGTGCCAGCATGGTGGGACAGGGGGCCTACGAGCAGTACTTC. Protein product: CASMVGQGAYEQYF.

The V call is TRBV7-8, the J call TRBJ2-1, with no clear D. V was trimmed by 5 bases and J by 4 bases, leaving 18 bases between them. This CDR3 has 16 amino acids. Looked up from germline, CDR1 is SGHVS and CDR2 is FQNEAQ. CDR3 sequence reads: CASSQKTQTSYNEQFF. CDR3 DNA sequence: TGTGCCAGCAGCCAAAAGACTCAAACTTCTTACAATGAGCAGTTCTTC.

This clone was detected once. The J gene is TRBJ2-5, the V gene TRBV4-2, with TRBD2 matching 11 bases. The V segment lost 4 bases and the J segment 4 bases; nucleotides outside the gene matches: 5. The CDR3 spans 15 residues. Germline V gives CDR1 LGHNA, CDR2 YNFKEQ. Here the CDR3 DNA reads TGTGCCAGCAGCCCAGAGACTAGCGGGATAGAGACCCAGTACTTC. Translation: CASSPETSGIETQYF.

The chain couples TRBV4-3 to TRBJ2-1; a weak D match, TRBD1 (5 bases). V was trimmed by 2 bases and J by 4 bases, leaving 12 bases between them. Per germline, CDR1 LGHNA and CDR2 YSLEER. There are 15 residues in the CDR3. The CDR3 sequence is CASSQSTRGYNEQFF. DNA for the CDR3: TGCGCCAGCAGCCAATCCACAAGGGGTTACAATGAGCAGTTCTTC.

Only one count was recorded for this clone. The V gene is TRBV11-2, the J gene TRBJ1-5; D remains unclear. Deletions cut 4 bases from V and 6 bases from J, with 10 bases between. Looked up from germline, CDR1 is SGHAT and CDR2 is FQNNGV. This CDR3 contains 13 residues. The CDR3 sequence is CASSSEAGQPQHF. The CDR3 DNA follows: TGTGCCAGCAGCTCGGAGGCGGGTCAGCCCCAGCATTTT.